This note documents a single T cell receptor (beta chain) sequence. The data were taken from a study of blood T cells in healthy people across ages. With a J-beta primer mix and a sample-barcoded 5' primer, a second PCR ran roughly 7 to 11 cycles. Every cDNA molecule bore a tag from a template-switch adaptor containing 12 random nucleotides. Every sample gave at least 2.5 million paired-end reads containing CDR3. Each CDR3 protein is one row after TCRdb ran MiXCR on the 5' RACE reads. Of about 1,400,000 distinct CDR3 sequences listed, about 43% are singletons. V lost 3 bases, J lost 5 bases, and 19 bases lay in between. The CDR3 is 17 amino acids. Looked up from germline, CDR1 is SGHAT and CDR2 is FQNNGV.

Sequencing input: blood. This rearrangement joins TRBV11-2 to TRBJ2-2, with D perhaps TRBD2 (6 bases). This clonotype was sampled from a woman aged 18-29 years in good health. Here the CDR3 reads CASSLALPGLRTGELFF. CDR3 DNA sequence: TGTGCCAGCAGCTTGGCTCTCCCGGGACTTCGGACCGGGGAGCTGTTTTTT.